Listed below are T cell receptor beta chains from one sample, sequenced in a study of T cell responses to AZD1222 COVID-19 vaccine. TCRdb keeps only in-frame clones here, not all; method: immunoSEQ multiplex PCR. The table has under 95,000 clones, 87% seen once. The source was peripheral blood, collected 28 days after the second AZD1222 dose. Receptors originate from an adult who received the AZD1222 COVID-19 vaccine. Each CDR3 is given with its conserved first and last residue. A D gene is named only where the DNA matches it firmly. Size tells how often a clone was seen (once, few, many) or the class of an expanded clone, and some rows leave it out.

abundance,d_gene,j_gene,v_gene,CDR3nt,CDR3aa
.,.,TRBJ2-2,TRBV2,TGTGCCAGCAGTGATGGGACGGCTAACACCGGGGAGCTGTTTTTT,CASSDGTANTGELFF
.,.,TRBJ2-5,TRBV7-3,TGTGCCAGCAGCCGCGTTTTCCAAGAGACCCAGTACTTC,CASSRVFQETQYF
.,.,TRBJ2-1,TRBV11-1,TGTGCCAGCAGCTCCTTTGGGGCCGGGCAAAATGAGCAGTTCTTC,CASSSFGAGQNEQFF
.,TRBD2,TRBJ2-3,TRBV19,TGTGCCAGTAGCCGGGCTAGCGGGTTCAGCACAGATACGCAGTATTTT,CASSRASGFSTDTQYF
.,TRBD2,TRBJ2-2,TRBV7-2,TGTGCCAGCAGCTTAGCCCGGGGGGCCGGGGAGCTGTTTTTT,CASSLARGAGELFF
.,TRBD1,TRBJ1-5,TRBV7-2,TGTGCCAGCAGCCCAGGGGGCGGACGGTGGCCCCAGCATTTT,CASSPGGGRWPQHF
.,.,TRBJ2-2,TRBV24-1,TGTGCCACCAGTGATTGGACCAGCGACGGGGAGCTGTTTTTT,CATSDWTSDGELFF
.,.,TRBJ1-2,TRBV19,TGTGCCAGTAGTATCCCTTGGGACTATGGCTACACCTTC,CASSIPWDYGYTF
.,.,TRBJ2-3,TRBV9,TGTGCCAGCAGCGTAGAAGCTTGGTCAGGGGGGATCACAGATACGCAGTATTTT,CASSVEAWSGGITDTQYF
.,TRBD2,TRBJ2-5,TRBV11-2,TGTGCCAGCAGCTTACTCTCTAGCGGGGGAAATAAAGAGACCCAGTACTTC,CASSLLSSGGNKETQYF
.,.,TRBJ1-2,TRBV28,TGTGCCTCGCAGGTGGGGGCGGACTATGGCTACACCTTC,CASQVGADYGYTF
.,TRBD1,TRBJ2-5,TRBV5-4,TGTGCCAGCAGCTCAACCGGGACAGGGAGGGAGACCCAGTACTTC,CASSSTGTGRETQYF
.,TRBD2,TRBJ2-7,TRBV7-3,TGTGCCAGCAGCTTTGGTGGCGGGGGCTACGAGCAGTACTTC,CASSFGGGGYEQYF
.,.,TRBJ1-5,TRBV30,TGTGCCTGGACCTCCGGGTCACTCGGCAATCAGCCCCAGCATTTT,CAWTSGSLGNQPQHF
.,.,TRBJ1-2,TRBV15,TGTGCCACCAGCAGAGACGGGTGGCTGAAAGGCTACACCTTC,CATSRDGWLKGYTF
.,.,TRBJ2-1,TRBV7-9,TGTGCCAGCAGCTTAGGCCAGATCTACAATGAGCAGTTCTTC,CASSLGQIYNEQFF
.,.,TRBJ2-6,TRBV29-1,TGCAGCGTTGATGGGGGGGCCAACGTCCTGACTTTC,CSVDGGANVLTF
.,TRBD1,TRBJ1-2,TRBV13,TGTGCCAGCAGCTTCCAGGGGGGCGGTCGTTATGGCTACACCTTC,CASSFQGGGRYGYTF
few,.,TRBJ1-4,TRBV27,TGTGCCAGCAGTTTATTTAAGGCAGGGAATGAAAAACTGTTTTTT,CASSLFKAGNEKLFF